The clone carrying this T cell receptor beta chain has at least ten counts. As yet, its antigen is unknown. Healthy Caucasians provided all donations. The sample is drawn from a study of identical twins. Notes on the study in general: Beta clonotypes that were abundant in cord blood contained fewer insertions, a pattern absent from memory repertoires. Models predicted too little out-of-frame TCR alpha sharing in monozygotic twins.

Germline lookup yields CDR1 SGDLS and CDR2 YYNGEE. Trimming stripped 6 bases from V and 6 bases from J, with 15 bases between. The CDR3 consists of 13 residues. Each cDNA held unique molecular identifiers, and template switching gave it a universal primer site. A single record per CDR3 protein comes from TCRdb applying MiXCR to the 5' RACE reads. Here the sample spans a few hundred thousand distinct CDR3 sequences, around 8% being singletons. These data are also associated with another study on yellow fever vaccine responses in identical twins.

The sequence was obtained from a woman under 30 in good health. Sequencing was carried out using CD8+ T cells sorted from blood. The chain links TRBV9 to TRBJ1-1, with D tentatively TRBD1 (5 bases). This chain's CDR3 is CASTGQGVAEAFF. CDR3 nucleotide sequence: TGTGCCAGCACCGGTCAGGGAGTCGCTGAAGCTTTCTTT. Full variable domain (rest looked up from reference TRBV9 and TRBJ1-1): DSGVTQTPKHLITATGQRVTLRCSPRSGDLSVYWYQQSLDQGLQFLIQYYNGEERAKGNILERFSAQQFPDLHSELNLSSLELGDSALYFCASTGQGVAEAFFGQGTRLTVV.